One T cell receptor beta chain is described in this entry. This clone was seen a handful of times. This receptor's antigen is unknown. Base quality data are lacking; no much larger clone is found one base away. Libraries were prepared through the immunoSEQ multiplex PCR assay. In its TCRdb copy, this immuneACCESS table keeps in-frame sequences only and misses some clones. Where compared with another copy, unresolved V genes explain less than half of these, and the others have no known cause. The sample table holds approximately 44,000 clones, of which more than 65% were seen once. The ten largest clones capture approximately 17% of the sample. This specimen comes from a study of control samples from healthy donors and cancer patients (dated by TCRdb to 2018 to 2020). The CDR3 runs 12 residues from the cysteine to the phenylalanine. Only the CDR3 region is kept as DNA, spanning 36 bases read in frame from base 1. From the germline V gene, CDR1 is SGHDN and CDR2 is FVKESK. The V and J ends are trimmed by 1 base and 7 bases, leaving 7 bases between them.

This receptor chain uses TRBV14 and TRBJ2-5, with the D gene not confidently named. Source material: formalin-fixed, paraffin-embedded tissue. This clonotype was sampled from a male donor with melanoma. In nucleotides, the sequence is TGTGCCAGCAGCCAAGGACGCGGGACCCAGTACTTC. Its protein reads: CASSQGRGTQYF.